Included here is one TCR beta chain sequence, with context. The sample belongs to a study of cytomegalovirus exposure and HLA in healthy donors. Germline loops: CDR1 MNHEY, CDR2 SMNVEV (reference sequence). The CDR3 is made up of 13 amino acids. The V end was cut by 2 bases, the J end by 8 bases, with 10 bases between. The PCR had 60 Vbeta and 13 Jbeta primers. Sequencing used immunoSEQ multiplex PCR; TCRdb keeps in-frame clones, though not all of them. The profile covers a few hundred thousand clones, with about 80% appearing a single time and more than 1.5% taken by the ten largest. Sequencing was carried out using PBMCs. The chain links TRBV27 to TRBJ1-5, with D possibly matching TRBD1 (6 bases). The receptor was derived from a man aged 18-30 years in good health and CMV-seronegative. The CDR3 protein is CASSLGGEEPQHF. CDR3 DNA: TGTGCCAGCAGTTTAGGGGGCGAGGAGCCCCAGCATTTT.